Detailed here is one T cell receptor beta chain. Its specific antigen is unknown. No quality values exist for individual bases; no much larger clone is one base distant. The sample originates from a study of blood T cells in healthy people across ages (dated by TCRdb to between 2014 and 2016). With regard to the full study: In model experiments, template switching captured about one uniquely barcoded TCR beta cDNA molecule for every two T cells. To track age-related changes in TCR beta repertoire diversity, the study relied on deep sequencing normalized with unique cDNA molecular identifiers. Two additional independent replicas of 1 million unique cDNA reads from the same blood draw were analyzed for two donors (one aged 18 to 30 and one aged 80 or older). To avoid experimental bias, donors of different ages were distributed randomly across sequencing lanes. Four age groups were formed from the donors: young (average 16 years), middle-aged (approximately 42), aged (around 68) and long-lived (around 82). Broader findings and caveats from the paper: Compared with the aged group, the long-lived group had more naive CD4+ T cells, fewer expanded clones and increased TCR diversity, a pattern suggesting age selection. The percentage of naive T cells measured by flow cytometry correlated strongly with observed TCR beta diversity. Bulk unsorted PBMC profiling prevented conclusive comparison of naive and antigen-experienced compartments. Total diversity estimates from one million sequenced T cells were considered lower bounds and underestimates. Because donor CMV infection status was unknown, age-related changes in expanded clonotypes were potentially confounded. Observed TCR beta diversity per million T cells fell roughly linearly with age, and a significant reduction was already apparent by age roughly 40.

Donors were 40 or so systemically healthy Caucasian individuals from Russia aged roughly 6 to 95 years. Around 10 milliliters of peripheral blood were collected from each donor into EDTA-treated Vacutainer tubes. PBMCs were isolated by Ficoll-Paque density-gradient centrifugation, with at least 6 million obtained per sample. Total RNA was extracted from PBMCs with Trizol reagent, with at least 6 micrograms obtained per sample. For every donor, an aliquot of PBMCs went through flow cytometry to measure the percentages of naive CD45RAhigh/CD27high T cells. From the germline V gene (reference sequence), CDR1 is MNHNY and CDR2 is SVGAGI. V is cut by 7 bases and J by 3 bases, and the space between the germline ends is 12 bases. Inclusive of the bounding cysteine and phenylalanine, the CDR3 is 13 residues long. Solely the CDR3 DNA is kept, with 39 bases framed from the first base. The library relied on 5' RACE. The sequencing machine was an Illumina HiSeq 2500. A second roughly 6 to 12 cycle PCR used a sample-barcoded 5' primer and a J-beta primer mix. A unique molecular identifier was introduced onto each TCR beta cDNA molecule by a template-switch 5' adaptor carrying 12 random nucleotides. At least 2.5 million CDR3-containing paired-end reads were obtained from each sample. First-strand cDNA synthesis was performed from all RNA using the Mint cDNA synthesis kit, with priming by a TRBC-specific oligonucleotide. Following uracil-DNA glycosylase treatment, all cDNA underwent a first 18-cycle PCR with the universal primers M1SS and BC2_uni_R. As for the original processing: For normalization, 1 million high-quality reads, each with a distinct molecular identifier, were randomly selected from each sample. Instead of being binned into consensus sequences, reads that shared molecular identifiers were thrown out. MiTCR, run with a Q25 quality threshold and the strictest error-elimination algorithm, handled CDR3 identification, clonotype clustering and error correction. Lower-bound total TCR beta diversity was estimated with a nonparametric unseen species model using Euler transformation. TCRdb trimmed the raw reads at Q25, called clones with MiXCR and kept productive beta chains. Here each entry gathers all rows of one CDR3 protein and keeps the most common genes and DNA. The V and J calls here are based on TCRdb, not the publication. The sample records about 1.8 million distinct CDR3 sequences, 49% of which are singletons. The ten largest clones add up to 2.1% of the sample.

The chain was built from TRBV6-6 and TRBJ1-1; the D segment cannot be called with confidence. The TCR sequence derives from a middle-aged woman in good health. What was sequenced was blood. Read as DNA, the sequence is TGTGCCAGCACCAATTCGAGGGACACTGAAGCTTTCTTT. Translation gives CASTNSRDTEAFF.